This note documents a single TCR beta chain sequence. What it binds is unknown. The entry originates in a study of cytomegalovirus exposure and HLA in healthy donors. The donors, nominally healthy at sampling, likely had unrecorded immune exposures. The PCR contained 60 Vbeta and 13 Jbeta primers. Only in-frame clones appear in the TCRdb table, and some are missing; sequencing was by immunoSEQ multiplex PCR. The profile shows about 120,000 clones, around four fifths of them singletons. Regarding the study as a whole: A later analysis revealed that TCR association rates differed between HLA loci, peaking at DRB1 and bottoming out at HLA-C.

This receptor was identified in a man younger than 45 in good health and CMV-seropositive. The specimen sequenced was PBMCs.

The CDR3: CASSRGRETQYF. The CDR3 coding sequence is TGTGCCAGCAGTAGGGGTAGAGAGACCCAGTACTTC. J is TRBJ2-5 and V is TRBV5-6; a possible D gene is TRBD1 (5 bases). The germline V gene has CDR1 SGHDT and CDR2 YYEEEE. Trimming stripped 5 bases from V and 4 bases from J, with 9 bases between. There are 12 residues in the CDR3.